These 21 T cell receptor beta chains were all obtained from the same sample, sequenced in a study of technical replicates of blood from several donors. Assay: immunoSEQ multiplex PCR; the TCRdb copy retains only in-frame clones and omits some. The data show around 89,000 clones, with over 85% seen just once and roughly 0.26% held by the top ten. What was sequenced was T cells isolated from PBMCs. The receptors were gathered from a human donor in good health.

The gene calls are TRBV29-1 and TRBJ1-1; unclear D gene. Germline values: CDR1 SQVTM, CDR2 ANQGSEA. CDR3 length: 12 amino acids. Trimming removed 3 bases from V and 1 base from J, with 6 bases in between. The CDR3 sequence: CSVDSRNTEAFF. The CDR3 nucleotides are TGCAGCGTTGATAGCAGGAACACTGAAGCTTTCTTT.

The rearrangement joins TRBV7-2 to TRBJ2-3, with D possibly matching TRBD2 (6 bases). In germline, CDR1 is SGHTA, CDR2 FQGNSA. V was pared by 6 bases and J by 2 bases, with 15 bases between. The CDR3 loop spans 15 amino acids. The CDR3 bases are TGTGCCAGCAGTCGCCGGGACTTAGCCACAGATACGCAGTATTTT. It encodes CASSRRDLATDTQYF.

The rearrangement uses TRBV5-4 and TRBJ2-2, with 8 positions matching TRBD2. The V and J ends lost 0 bases and 4 bases, in that order; junction bases with no gene match: 2. Germline CDR1 and CDR2: SGHNT and YYREEE (reference sequence). The CDR3 has 15 amino acids. DNA for the CDR3: TGTGCCAGCAGCTTGGAGCGGGAGAGCACCGGGGAGCTGTTTTTT. This gives the protein CASSLERESTGELFF. The full variable domain, with the rest looked up from reference TRBV5-4 and TRBJ2-2, is ETGVTQSPTHLIKTRGQQVTLRCSSQSGHNTVSWYQQALGQGPQFIFQYYREEENGRGNFPPRFSGLQFPNYSSELNVNALELDDSALYLCASSLERESTGELFFGEGSRLTVL.

J is TRBJ2-7 and V is TRBV6-5; 8 nucleotides match TRBD1. The junction had 9 bases not matched to a gene; V was cut back by 7 bases and J by 4 bases. The CDR3 totals 14 residues. Per germline, CDR1 MNHEY and CDR2 SVGAGI. CDR3 amino acids: CASTPRTGLYEQYF. Written as DNA, the CDR3 is TGTGCCAGCACCCCGAGGACAGGGTTATACGAGCAGTACTTC.

Only one count was recorded for this clone. The chain recombines TRBV21-1 with TRBJ1-2; TRBD1, the table's D call, was not compared with the DNA. TRBV21-1 is a pseudogene segment. The CDR3 has 15 amino acids. CDR3 nucleotide sequence: TGTGCCACCGTAGGCAGGTTTGTTGCTAACTATGGCTACACCTTC. As protein: CATVGRFVANYGYTF.

The chain has TRBV28 and TRBJ2-5; D unclear. Germline assignment: CDR1 MDHEN and CDR2 SYDVKM. Trimming left V 3 bases short and J 3 bases short, with 5 bases between. The CDR3 loop spans 12 amino acids. CDR3 sequence: CASSFREETQYF. CDR3 coding DNA: TGTGCCAGCAGTTTCCGGGAAGAGACCCAGTACTTC. The complete variable domain, with remaining parts taken from reference TRBV28 and TRBJ2-5, reads DVKVTQSSRYLVKRTGEKVFLECVQDMDHENMFWYRQDPGLGLRLIYFSYDVKMKEKGDIPEGYSVSREKKERFSLILESASTNQTSMYLCASSFREETQYFGPGTRLLVL.

The rearrangement links TRBV20-1 to TRBJ2-7; D not certain. The CDR3 spans 11 residues. The germline V gene has CDR1 DFQATT and CDR2 SNEGSKA (reference sequence). V lost 3 bases and J 3 bases, leaving 6 bases between the germline ends. The CDR3 loop is CSAREFYEQYF. The CDR3 DNA follows: TGCAGTGCTAGGGAGTTCTACGAGCAGTACTTC.

The rearrangement joins TRBV5-6 to TRBJ2-3, with 7 bases fitting TRBD2. V was clipped by 1 base and J by 3 bases; unmatched bases: 5. The CDR3 length is 15 residues. Germline assignment: CDR1 SGHDT and CDR2 YYEEEE. CDR3 protein: CASSLFWGGTDTQYF. Here the CDR3 DNA reads TGTGCCAGCAGCTTGTTCTGGGGGGGTACAGATACGCAGTATTTT.

The chain has TRBV18 and TRBJ1-4; 8 nucleotides match TRBD1. V gave up 1 base and J gave up 8 bases; unmatched junction bases: 6. The CDR3 has 15 residues. Germline V gene lookup returns CDR1 KGHSH and CDR2 LQKENI. The CDR3 DNA sequence: TGTGCCAGCTCACCACTTCAGGGGGCTGGGGAAAAACTGTTTTTT. It encodes CASSPLQGAGEKLFF.

The rearrangement uses TRBV6-1 and TRBJ1-3; no clear D gene. The V gene's germline CDR1 is MNHNS and CDR2 SASEGT. V lost 7 bases to trimming and J lost 0 bases, with 13 bases between them. The CDR3 extends over 15 amino acids. CDR3 amino acids: CASKAGRNSGNTIYF. CDR3 DNA sequence: TGTGCCAGCAAAGCGGGCAGGAACTCTGGAAACACCATATATTTT.

The chain carries TRBV19 and TRBJ2-2; the D gene is possibly TRBD1 (5 bases). CDR3 size: 14 residues. V lost 7 bases to trimming and J lost 0 bases, with 9 bases between them. Germline lookup yields CDR1 LNHDA and CDR2 SQIVND (reference sequence). The CDR3 here is CASMTVTNTGELFF. The CDR3 nucleotides read TGTGCCAGTATGACAGTCACGAACACCGGGGAGCTGTTTTTT.

The V gene is TRBV6-5, the J gene TRBJ2-1; TRBD2 aligns across 11 bases. V shed 6 bases and J 4 bases; nucleotides not matched to a gene: 5. The CDR3 covers 15 residues. CDR1 is MNHEY and CDR2 is SVGAGI in the germline V gene. The DNA for the CDR3 is TGTGCCAGCAGCCAGACTAGCGGGGCTTACAATGAGCAGTTCTTC. This sequence encodes CASSQTSGAYNEQFF.

This chain connects TRBV28 to TRBJ1-1; no firm D call. Germline V CDR1 and CDR2: MDHEN, SYDVKM. CDR3 length: 15 amino acids. Trimming left V 5 bases short and J 0 bases short, with 13 bases between. CDR3: CASSGGGRLNTEAFF. CDR3 bases: TGTGCCAGCAGTGGTGGTGGCAGATTGAACACTGAAGCTTTCTTT.

The chain couples TRBV18 to TRBJ2-7, with 10 nucleotides matching TRBD2. J lost 2 bases, V lost 3 bases, and 7 bases had no gene match. Germline CDR1 is KGHSH and CDR2 is LQKENI. The CDR3 length is 16 residues. The CDR3 sequence is CASSPPGTSDPYEQYF. CDR3 bases: TGTGCCAGCTCACCTCCCGGGACTAGCGACCCCTACGAGCAGTACTTC.

The chain uses TRBV6-5 and TRBJ1-1, with D uncertain. Trimming pared 0 bases from V and 1 base from J, leaving 9 bases between. This CDR3 contains 15 residues. Looked up from germline, CDR1 is MNHEY and CDR2 is SVGAGI. The CDR3 spells CASSYSRAANTEAFF. CDR3 DNA sequence: TGTGCCAGCAGTTACTCGCGGGCAGCGAACACTGAAGCTTTCTTT.

J is TRBJ1-2 and V is TRBV28; 8 bases map to TRBD1. With V trimmed by 5 bases and J by 0 bases, 8 bases remained unmatched. Germline assignment: CDR1 MDHEN and CDR2 SYDVKM. The CDR3 is 16 amino acids. In nucleotides, the CDR3 is TGTGCCAGCAGTAAAACCGGGACAGGAACTAACTATGGCTACACCTTC. Encoded protein: CASSKTGTGTNYGYTF.

The V gene is TRBV5-6, the J gene TRBJ2-7, with D unclear. This CDR3 is built from 11 residues. The germline V and J ends were trimmed by 0 bases and 10 bases, with 8 bases remaining between them. The germline V gene has CDR1 SGHDT and CDR2 YYEEEE. The CDR3 here is CASSLESRQYF. CDR3 DNA: TGTGCCAGCAGCTTGGAGTCTAGACAGTACTTC.

This clone has a single count. The gene calls are TRBV6-5 and TRBJ2-3, with D perhaps TRBD2 (5 bases). Germline values: CDR1 MNHEY, CDR2 SVGAGI. The CDR3 spans 13 residues. The V end lost 4 bases, the J end lost 0 bases, and 5 bases lay between the germline ends. The CDR3 spells CASSWTSTDTQYF. As DNA, the CDR3 is TGTGCCAGCAGTTGGACTAGCACAGATACGCAGTATTTT.

The rearrangement links TRBV11-2 to TRBJ1-4; D might be TRBD1 (5 bases). Germline CDR1 reads SGHAT; CDR2 reads FQNNGV. CDR3 size: 14 residues. The V end was cut by 7 bases, the J end by 4 bases, with 13 bases between. The CDR3 nucleotides are TGTGCCAGCAACCCACGGGGACTTAATGAAAAACTGTTTTTT. Protein sequence: CASNPRGLNEKLFF.

In its sample, this clone was seen once. The chain recombines TRBV28 with TRBJ1-5; 9 nucleotides match TRBD1. The CDR3 is made up of 15 amino acids. Losses at the gene ends were 6 bases for V and 5 bases for J; bases not matched to a gene: 8. Germline V gene sequence: CDR1 MDHEN, CDR2 SYDVKM. The CDR3 DNA reads as TGTGCCAGCAGACCGGACAGGGGTCGGCATCAGCCCCAGCATTTT. This gives the protein CASRPDRGRHQPQHF.

This chain joins TRBV28 and TRBJ2-1; 11 nucleotides align to TRBD2. V trimming: 5 bases; J trimming: 4 bases; junction bases outside the gene matches: 10. The CDR3 has 17 residues. Germline V CDR1 and CDR2: MDHEN, SYDVKM. The CDR3 region is CASSPLIAGGQYNEQFF. DNA of the CDR3: TGTGCCAGCAGTCCCCTGATAGCGGGAGGGCAATACAATGAGCAGTTCTTC.